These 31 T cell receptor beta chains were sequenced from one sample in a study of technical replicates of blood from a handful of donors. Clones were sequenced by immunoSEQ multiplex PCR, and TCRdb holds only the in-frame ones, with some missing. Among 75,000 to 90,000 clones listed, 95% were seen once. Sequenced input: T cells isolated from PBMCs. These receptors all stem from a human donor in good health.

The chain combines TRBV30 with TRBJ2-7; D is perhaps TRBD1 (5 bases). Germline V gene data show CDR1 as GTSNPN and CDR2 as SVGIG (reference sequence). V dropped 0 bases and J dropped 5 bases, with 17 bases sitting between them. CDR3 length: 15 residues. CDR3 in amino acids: CAWSVLTGSSDEQYF. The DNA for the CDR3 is TGTGCCTGGAGTGTGCTCACAGGTTCCTCTGACGAGCAGTACTTC.

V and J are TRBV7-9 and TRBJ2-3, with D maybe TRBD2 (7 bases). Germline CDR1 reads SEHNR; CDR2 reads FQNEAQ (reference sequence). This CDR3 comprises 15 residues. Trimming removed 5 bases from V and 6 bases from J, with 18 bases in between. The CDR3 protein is CASSEGAGAPDTQYF. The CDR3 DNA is TGTGCCAGCAGCGAAGGGGCGGGGGCCCCTGATACGCAGTATTTT.

The CDR3 sequence: CASSTGLFYEQYF. In DNA form, the CDR3 reads TGTGCCAGCAGTACAGGGCTATTCTACGAGCAGTACTTC. This chain links TRBV6-1 with TRBJ2-7; perhaps TRBD1 as D (6 bases). The germline V and J ends were trimmed by 5 bases and 3 bases, with 11 bases remaining between them. The CDR3 contains 13 residues. CDR1 is MNHNS, CDR2 SASEGT, per germline.

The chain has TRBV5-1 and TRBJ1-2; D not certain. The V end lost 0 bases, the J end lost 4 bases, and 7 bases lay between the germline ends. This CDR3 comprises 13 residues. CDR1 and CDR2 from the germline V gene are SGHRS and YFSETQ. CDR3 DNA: TGCGCCAGCAGCTTGGACAGCAGCTATGGCTACACCTTC. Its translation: CASSLDSSYGYTF.

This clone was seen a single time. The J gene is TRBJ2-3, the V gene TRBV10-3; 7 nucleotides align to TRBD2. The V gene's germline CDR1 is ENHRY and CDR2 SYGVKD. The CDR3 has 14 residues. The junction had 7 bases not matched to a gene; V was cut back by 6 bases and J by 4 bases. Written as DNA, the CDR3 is TGTGCCATCAGGGGGGGGGAGTCGGCAGATACGCAGTATTTT. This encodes CAIRGGESADTQYF.

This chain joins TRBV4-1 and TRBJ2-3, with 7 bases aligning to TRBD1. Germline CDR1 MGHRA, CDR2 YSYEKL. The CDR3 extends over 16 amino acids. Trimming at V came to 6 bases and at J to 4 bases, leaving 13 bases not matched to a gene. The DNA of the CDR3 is TGCGCCAGCAGGGTACAGGGGTTGAGGGGCGCAGATACGCAGTATTTT. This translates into CASRVQGLRGADTQYF.

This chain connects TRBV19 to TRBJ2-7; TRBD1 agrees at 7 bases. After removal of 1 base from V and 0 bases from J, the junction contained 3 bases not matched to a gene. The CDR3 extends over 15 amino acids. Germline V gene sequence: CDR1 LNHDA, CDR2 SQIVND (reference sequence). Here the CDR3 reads CASSIAGTASYEQYF. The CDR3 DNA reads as TGTGCCAGTAGTATAGCCGGGACAGCCTCCTACGAGCAGTACTTC.

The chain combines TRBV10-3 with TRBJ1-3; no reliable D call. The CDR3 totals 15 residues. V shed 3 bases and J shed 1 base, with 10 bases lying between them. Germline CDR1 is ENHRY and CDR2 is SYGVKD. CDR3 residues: CAISDSVFSGNTIYF. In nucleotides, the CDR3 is TGTGCCATCAGTGACAGTGTTTTTTCTGGAAACACCATATATTTT.

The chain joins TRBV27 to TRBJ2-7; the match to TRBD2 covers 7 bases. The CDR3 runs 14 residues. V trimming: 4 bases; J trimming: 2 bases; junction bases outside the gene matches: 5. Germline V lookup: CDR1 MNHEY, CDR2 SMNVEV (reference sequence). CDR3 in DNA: TGTGCCAGCAGTTCTAGCGGAGCTGCCTACGAGCAGTACTTC. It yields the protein CASSSSGAAYEQYF.

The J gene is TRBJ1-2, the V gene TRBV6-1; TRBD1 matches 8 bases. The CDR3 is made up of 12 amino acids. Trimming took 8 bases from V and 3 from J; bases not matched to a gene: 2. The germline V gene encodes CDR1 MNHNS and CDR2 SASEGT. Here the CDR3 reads CASGQGYYGYTF. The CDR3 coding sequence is TGTGCCAGCGGACAGGGTTACTATGGCTACACCTTC.

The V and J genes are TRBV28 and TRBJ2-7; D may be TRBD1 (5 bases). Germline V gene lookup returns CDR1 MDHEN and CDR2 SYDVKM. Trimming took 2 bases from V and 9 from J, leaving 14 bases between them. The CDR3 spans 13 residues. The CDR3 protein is CASSLPQGLRQYF. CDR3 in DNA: TGTGCCAGCAGTTTACCTCAGGGTTTAAGGCAGTACTTC.

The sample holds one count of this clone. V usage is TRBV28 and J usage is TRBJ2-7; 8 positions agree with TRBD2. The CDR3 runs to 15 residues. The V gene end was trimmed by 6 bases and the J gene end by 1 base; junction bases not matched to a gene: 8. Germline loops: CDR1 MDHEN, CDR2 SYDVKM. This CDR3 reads CASSQPGGDSYEQYF. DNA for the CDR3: TGTGCCAGCAGCCAACCGGGGGGGGATTCCTACGAGCAGTACTTC.

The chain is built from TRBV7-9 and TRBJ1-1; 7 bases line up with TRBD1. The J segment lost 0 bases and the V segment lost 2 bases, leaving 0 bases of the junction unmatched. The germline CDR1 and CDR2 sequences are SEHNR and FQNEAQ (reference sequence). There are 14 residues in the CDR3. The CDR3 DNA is TGTGCCAGCAGCTTAAGGGGGCTGAACACTGAAGCTTTCTTT. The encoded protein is CASSLRGLNTEAFF. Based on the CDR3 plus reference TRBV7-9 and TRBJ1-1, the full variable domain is DTGVSQNPRHKITKRGQNVTFRCDPISEHNRLYWYRQTLGQGPEFLTYFQNEAQLEKSRLLSDRFSAERPKGSFSTLEIQRTEQGDSAMYLCASSLRGLNTEAFFGQGTRLTVV.

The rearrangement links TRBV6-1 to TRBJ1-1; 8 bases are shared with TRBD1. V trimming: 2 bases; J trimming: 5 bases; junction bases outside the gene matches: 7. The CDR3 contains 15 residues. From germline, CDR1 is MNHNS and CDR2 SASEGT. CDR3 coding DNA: TGTGCCAGCAGTGAACGAGGACAGGGTGGGACTGAAGCTTTCTTT. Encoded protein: CASSERGQGGTEAFF.

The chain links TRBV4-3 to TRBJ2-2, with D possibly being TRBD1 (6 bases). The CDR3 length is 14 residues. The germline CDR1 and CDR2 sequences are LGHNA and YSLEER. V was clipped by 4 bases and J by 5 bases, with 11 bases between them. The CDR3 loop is CASSLQGKTGELFF. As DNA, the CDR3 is TGCGCCAGCAGCCTCCAGGGGAAGACCGGGGAGCTGTTTTTT.

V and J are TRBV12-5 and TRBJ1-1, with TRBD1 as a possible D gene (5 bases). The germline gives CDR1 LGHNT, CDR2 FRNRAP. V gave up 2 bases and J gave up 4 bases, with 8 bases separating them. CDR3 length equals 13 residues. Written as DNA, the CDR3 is TGTGCTAGTGGTTTGTCTGGGGCCACTGAAGCTTTCTTT. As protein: CASGLSGATEAFF.

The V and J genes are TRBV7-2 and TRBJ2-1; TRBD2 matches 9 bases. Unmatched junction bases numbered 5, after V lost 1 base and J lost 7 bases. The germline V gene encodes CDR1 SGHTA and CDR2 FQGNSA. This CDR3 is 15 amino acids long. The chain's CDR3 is CASSLGLAGKNEQFF. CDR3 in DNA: TGTGCCAGCAGCTTAGGGCTAGCGGGAAAAAATGAGCAGTTCTTC. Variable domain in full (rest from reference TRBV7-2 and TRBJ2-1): GAGVSQSPSNKVTEKGKDVELRCDPISGHTALYWYRQSLGQGLEFLIYFQGNSAPDKSGLPSDRFSAERTGGSVSTLTIQRTQQEDSAVYLCASSLGLAGKNEQFFGPGTRLTVL.

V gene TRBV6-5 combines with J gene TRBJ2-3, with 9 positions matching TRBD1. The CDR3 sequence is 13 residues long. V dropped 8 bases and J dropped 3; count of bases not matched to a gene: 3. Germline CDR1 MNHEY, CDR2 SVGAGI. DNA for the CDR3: TGTGCCAGCCTCGGACAGGGGACAGATACGCAGTATTTT. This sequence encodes CASLGQGTDTQYF.

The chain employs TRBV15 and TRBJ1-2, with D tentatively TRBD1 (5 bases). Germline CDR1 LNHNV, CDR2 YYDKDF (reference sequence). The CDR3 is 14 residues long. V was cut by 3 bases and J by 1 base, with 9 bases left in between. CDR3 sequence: CATSRLQDNYGYTF. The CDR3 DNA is TGTGCCACCAGCAGGCTACAGGATAACTATGGCTACACCTTC.

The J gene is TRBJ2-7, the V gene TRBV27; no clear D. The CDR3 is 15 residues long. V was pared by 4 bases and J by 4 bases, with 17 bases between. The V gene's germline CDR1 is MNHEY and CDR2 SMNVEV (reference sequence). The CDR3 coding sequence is TGTGCCAGCAGTTATGGCAGTTCCTCTTCTTACGAGCAGTACTTC. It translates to CASSYGSSSSYEQYF.

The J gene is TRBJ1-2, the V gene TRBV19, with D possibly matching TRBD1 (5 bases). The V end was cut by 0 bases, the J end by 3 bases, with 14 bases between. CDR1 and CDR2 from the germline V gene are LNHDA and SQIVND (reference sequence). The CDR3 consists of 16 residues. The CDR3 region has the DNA TGTGCCAGTAGTATAGATCAGGAGGGGCTCGACTATGGCTACACCTTC. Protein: CASSIDQEGLDYGYTF. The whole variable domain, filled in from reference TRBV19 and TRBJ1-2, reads DGGITQSPKYLFRKEGQNVTLSCEQNLNHDAMYWYRQDPGQGLRLIYYSQIVNDFQKGDIAEGYSVSREKKESFPLTVTSAQKNPTAFYLCASSIDQEGLDYGYTFGSGTRLTVV.

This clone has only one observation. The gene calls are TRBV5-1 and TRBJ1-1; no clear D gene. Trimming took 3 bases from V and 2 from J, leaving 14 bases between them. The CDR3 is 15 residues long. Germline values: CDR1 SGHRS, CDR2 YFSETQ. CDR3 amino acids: CASSSGLSYNTEAFF. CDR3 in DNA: TGCGCCAGCAGCTCAGGTCTCTCCTATAACACTGAAGCTTTCTTT. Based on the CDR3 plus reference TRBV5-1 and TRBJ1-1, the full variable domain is KAGVTQTPRYLIKTRGQQVTLSCSPISGHRSVSWYQQTPGQGLQFLFEYFSETQRNKGNFPGRFSGRQFSNSRSEMNVSTLELGDSALYLCASSSGLSYNTEAFFGQGTRLTVV.

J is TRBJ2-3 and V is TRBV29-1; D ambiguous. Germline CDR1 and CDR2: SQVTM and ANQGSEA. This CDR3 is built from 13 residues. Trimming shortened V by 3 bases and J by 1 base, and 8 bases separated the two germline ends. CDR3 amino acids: CSVEIRGTDTQYF. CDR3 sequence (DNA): TGCAGCGTTGAGATACGGGGCACAGATACGCAGTATTTT.

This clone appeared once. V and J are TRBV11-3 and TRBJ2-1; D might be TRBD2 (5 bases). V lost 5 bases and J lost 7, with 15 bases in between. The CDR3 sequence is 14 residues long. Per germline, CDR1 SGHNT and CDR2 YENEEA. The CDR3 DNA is TGTGCCAGCAGCCTAGGAACACTAGTAAATGAGCAGTTCTTC. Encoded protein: CASSLGTLVNEQFF.

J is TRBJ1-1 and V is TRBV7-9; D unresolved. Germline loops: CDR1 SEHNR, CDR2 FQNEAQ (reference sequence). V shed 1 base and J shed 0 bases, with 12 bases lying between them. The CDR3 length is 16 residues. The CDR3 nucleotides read TGTGCCAGCAGCTTAGTACACCTTATCTTGAACACTGAAGCTTTCTTT. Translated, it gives CASSLVHLILNTEAFF. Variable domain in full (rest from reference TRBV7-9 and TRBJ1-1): DTGVSQNPRHKITKRGQNVTFRCDPISEHNRLYWYRQTLGQGPEFLTYFQNEAQLEKSRLLSDRFSAERPKGSFSTLEIQRTEQGDSAMYLCASSLVHLILNTEAFFGQGTRLTVV.

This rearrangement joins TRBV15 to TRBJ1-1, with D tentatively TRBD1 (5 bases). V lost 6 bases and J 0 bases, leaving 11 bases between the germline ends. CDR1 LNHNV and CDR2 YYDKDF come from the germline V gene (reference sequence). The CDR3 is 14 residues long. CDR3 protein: CATSIGGLNTEAFF. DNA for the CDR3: TGTGCCACCAGTATCGGGGGACTGAACACTGAAGCTTTCTTT. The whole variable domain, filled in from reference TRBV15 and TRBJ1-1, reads DAMVIQNPRYQVTQFGKPVTLSCSQTLNHNVMYWYQQKSSQAPKLLFHYYDKDFNNEADTPDNFQSRRPNTSFCFLDIRSPGLGDTAMYLCATSIGGLNTEAFFGQGTRLTVV.

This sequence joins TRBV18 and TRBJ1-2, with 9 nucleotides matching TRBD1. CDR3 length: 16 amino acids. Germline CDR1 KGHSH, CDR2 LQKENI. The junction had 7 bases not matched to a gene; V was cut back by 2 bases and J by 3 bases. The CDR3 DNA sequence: TGTGCCAGCTCACCATCCGGGACAGGGTTCGACTATGGCTACACCTTC. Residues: CASSPSGTGFDYGYTF.

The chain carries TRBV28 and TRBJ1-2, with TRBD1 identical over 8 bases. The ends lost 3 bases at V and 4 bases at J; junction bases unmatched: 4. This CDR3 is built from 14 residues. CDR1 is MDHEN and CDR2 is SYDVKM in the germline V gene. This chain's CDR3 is CASSFRGRFYGYTF. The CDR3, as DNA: TGTGCCAGCAGTTTCAGGGGGCGCTTCTATGGCTACACCTTC.

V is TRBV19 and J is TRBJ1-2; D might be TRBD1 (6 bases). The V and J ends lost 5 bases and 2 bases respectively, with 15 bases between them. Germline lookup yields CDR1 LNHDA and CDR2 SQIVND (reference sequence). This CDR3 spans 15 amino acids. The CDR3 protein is CASSFRGGLNYGYTF. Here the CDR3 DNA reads TGTGCCAGTAGTTTTAGGGGGGGCTTAAACTATGGCTACACCTTC.

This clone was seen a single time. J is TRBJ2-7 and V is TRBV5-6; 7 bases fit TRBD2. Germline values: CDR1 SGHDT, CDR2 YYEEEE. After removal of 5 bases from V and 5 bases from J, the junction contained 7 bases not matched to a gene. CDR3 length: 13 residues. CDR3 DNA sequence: TGTGCCAGCAGGGGTCGGGGGGTCCACGAGCAGTACTTC. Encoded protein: CASRGRGVHEQYF.

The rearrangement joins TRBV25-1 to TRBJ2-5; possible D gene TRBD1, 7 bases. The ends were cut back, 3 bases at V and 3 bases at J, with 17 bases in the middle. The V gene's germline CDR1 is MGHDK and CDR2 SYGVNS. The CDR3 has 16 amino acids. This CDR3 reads CASSDTAGTAKETQYF. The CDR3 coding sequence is TGTGCCAGCAGTGATACGGCGGGGACAGCAAAAGAGACCCAGTACTTC.